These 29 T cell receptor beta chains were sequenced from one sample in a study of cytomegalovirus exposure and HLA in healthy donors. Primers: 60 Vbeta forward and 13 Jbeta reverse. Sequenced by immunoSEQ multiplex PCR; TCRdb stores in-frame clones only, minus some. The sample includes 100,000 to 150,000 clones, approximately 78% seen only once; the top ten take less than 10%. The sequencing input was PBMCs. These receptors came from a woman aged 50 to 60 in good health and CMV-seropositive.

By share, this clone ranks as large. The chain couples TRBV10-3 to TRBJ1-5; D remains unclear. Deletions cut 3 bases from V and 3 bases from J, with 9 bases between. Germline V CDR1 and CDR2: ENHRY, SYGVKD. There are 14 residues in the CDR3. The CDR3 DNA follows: TGTGCCATCAGTGATATAGAGGACAATCAGCCCCAGCATTTT. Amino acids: CAISDIEDNQPQHF.

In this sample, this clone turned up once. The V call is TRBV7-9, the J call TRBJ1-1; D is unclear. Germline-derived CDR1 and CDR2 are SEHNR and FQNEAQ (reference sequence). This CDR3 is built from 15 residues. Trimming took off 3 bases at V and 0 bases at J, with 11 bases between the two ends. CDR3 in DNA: TGTGCCAGCAGCTTTGAGGGTTTTATGAACACTGAAGCTTTCTTT. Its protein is CASSFEGFMNTEAFF.

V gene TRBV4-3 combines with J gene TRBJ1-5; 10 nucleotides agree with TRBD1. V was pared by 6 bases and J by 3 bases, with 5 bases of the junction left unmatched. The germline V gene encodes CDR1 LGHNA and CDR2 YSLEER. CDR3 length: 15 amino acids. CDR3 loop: CASSPGTGANQPQHF. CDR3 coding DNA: TGCGCCAGCAGTCCCGGGACAGGGGCCAATCAGCCCCAGCATTTT.

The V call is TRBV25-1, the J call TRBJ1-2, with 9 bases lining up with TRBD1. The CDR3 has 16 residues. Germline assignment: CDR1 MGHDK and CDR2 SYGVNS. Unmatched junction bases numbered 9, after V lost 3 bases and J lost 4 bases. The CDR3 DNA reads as TGTGCCAGCAGTGATAGGGGACAGGGTATCGGCTATGGCTACACCTTC. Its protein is CASSDRGQGIGYGYTF.

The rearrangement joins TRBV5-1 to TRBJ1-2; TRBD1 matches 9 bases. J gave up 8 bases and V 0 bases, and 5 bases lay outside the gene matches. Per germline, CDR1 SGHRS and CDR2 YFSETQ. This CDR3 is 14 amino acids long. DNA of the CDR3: TGCGCCAGCAGCTTGGCGGGACAGGGTCTCGGCTACACCTTC. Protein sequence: CASSLAGQGLGYTF.

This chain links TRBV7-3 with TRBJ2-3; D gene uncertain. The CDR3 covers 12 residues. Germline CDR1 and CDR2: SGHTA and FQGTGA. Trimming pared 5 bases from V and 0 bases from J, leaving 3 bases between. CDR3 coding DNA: TGTGCCAGCAGCCAAAGCACAGATACGCAGTATTTT. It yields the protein CASSQSTDTQYF.

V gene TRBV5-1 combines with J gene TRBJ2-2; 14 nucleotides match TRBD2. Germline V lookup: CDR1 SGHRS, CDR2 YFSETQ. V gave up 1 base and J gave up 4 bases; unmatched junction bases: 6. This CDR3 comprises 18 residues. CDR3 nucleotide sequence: TGCGCCAGCAGCTTGAAGGGACTAGCGGGAGCGCGCACCGGGGAGCTGTTTTTT. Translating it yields CASSLKGLAGARTGELFF.

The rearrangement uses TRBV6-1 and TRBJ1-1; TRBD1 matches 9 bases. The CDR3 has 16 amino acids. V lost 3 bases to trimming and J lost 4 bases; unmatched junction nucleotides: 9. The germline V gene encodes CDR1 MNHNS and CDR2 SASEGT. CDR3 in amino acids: CASSDDPGQGPTEAFF. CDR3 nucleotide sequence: TGTGCCAGCAGTGACGACCCGGGACAGGGCCCCACTGAAGCTTTCTTT.

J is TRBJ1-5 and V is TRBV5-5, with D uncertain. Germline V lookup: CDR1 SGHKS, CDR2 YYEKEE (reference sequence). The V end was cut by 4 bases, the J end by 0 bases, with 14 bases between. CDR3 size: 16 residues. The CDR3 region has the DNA TGTGCCAGCAGCGAGGTTGGGTCCGTTAGCAATCAGCCCCAGCATTTT. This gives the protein CASSEVGSVSNQPQHF. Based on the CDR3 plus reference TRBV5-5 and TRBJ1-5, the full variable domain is DAGVTQSPTHLIKTRGQQVTLRCSPISGHKSVSWYQQVLGQGPQFIFQYYEKEERGRGNFPDRFSARQFPNYSSELNVNALLLGDSALYLCASSEVGSVSNQPQHFGDGTRLSIL.

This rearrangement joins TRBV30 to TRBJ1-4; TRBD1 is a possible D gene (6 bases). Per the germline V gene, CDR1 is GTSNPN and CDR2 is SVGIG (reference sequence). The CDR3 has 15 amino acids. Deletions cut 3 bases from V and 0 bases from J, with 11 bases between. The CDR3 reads CAWSPGTPTNEKLFF. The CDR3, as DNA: TGTGCCTGGAGCCCCGGGACACCAACTAATGAAAAACTGTTTTTT.

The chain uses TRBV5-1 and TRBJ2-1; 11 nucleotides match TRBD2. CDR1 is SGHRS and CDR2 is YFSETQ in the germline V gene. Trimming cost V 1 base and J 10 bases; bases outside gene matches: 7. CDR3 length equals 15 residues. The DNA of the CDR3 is TGCGCCAGCAGCTTGTGGCTAGCGGGAGGTGGGGAGCAGTTCTTC. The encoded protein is CASSLWLAGGGEQFF.

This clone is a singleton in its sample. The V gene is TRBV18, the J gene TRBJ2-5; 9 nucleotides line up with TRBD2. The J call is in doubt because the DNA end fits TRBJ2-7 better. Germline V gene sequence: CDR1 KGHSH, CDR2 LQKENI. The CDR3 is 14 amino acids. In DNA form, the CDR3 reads TGTGCCAGCTCACCTAGCGGGAGTCCCTACGAGCAGTACTTC. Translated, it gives CASSPSGSPYEQYF.

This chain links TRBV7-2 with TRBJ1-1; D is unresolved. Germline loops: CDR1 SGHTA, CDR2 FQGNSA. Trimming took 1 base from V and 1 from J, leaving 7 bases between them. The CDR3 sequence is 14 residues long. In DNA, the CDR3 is TGTGCCAGCAGCTTAGGGGCGGGGAACACTGAAGCTTTCTTT. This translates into CASSLGAGNTEAFF. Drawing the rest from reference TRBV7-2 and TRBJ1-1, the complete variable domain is GAGVSQSPSNKVTEKGKDVELRCDPISGHTALYWYRQSLGQGLEFLIYFQGNSAPDKSGLPSDRFSAERTGGSVSTLTIQRTQQEDSAVYLCASSLGAGNTEAFFGQGTRLTVV.

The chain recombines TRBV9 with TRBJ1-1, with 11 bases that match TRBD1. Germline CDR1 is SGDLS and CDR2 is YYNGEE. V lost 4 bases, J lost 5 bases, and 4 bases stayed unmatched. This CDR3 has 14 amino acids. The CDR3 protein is CASSPGTGGTEAFF. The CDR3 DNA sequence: TGTGCCAGCAGCCCCGGGACAGGGGGGACTGAAGCTTTCTTT.

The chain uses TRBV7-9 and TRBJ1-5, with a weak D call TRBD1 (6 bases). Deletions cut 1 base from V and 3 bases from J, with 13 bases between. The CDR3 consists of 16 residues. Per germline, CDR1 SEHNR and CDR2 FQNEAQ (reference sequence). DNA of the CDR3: TGTGCCAGCAGCTTAGGGACCGGACAGTTCAATCAGCCCCAGCATTTT. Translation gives CASSLGTGQFNQPQHF.

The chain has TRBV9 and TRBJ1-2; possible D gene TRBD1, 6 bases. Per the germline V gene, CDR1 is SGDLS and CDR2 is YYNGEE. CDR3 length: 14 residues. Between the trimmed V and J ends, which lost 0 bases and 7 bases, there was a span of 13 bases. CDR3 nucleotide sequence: TGTGCCAGCAGCGTAGTCGGGGGGCAGGGTGGCTACACCTTC. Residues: CASSVVGGQGGYTF.

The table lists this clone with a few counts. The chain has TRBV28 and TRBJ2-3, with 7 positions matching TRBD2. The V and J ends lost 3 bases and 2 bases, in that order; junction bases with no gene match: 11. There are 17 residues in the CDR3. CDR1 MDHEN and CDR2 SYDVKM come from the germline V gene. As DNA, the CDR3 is TGTGCCAGCAGTTTCCTGTCCCTGACTAGCTCCACAGATACGCAGTATTTT. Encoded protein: CASSFLSLTSSTDTQYF.

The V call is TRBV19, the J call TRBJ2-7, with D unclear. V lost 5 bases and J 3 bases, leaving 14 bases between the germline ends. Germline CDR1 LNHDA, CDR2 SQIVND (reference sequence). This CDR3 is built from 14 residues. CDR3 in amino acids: CASSAARHIYEQYF. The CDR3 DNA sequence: TGTGCCAGTAGTGCCGCCAGACATATCTACGAGCAGTACTTC.

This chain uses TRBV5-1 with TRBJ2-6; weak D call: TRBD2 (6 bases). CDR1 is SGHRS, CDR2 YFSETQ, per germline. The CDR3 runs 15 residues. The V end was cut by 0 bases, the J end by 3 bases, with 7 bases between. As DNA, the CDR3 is TGCGCCAGCAGCTTGGGGGGGGTTGGGGCCAACGTCCTGACTTTC. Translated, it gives CASSLGGVGANVLTF.

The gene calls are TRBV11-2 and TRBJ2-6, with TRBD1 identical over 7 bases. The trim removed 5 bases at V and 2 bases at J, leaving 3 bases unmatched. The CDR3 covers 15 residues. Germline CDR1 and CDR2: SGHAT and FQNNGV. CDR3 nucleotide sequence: TGTGCCAGCAGCGTAGGACAGGCTGGGGCCAACGTCCTGACTTTC. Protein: CASSVGQAGANVLTF.

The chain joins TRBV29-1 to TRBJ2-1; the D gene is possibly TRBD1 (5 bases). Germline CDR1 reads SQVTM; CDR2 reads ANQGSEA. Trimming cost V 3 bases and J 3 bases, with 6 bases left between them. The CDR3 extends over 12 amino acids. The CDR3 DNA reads TGCAGCGTTGAGGACAACTACAATGAGCAGTTCTTC. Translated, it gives CSVEDNYNEQFF.

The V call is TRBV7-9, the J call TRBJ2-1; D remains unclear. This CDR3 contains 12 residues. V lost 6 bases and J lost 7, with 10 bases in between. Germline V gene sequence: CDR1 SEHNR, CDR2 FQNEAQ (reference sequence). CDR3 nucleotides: TGTGCCAGCAGTTCATATGAGAATGAGCAGTTCTTC. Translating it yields CASSSYENEQFF.

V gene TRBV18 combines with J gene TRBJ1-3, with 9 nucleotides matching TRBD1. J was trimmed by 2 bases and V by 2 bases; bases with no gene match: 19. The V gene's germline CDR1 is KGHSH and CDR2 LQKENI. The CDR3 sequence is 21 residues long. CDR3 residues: CASSPTLAGQGGLSAGNTIYF. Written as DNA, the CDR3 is TGTGCCAGCTCACCAACCTTGGCGGGACAGGGCGGTTTGAGTGCTGGAAACACCATATATTTT.

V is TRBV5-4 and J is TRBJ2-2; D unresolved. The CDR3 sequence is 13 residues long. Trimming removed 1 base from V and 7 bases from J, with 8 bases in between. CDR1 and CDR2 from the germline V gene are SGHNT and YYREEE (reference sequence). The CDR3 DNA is TGTGCCAGCAGCTTGACGTATAGCGGGGAGCTGTTTTTT. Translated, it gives CASSLTYSGELFF. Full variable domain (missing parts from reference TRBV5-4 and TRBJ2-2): ETGVTQSPTHLIKTRGQQVTLRCSSQSGHNTVSWYQQALGQGPQFIFQYYREEENGRGNFPPRFSGLQFPNYSSELNVNALELDDSALYLCASSLTYSGELFFGEGSRLTVL.

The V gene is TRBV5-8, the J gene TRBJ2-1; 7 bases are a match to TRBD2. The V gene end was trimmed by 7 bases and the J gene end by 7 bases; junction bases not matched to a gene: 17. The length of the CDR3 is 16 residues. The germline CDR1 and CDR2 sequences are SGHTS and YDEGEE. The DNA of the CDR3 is TGTGCCAGCTCCCTATCGGGGGGAGACAGTTTGAATGAGCAGTTCTTC. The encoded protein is CASSLSGGDSLNEQFF. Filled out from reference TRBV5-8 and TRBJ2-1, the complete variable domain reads EAGVTQSPTHLIKTRGQQATLRCSPISGHTSVYWYQQALGLGLQFLLWYDEGEERNRGNFPPRFSGRQFPNYSSELNVNALELEDSALYLCASSLSGGDSLNEQFFGPGTRLTVL.

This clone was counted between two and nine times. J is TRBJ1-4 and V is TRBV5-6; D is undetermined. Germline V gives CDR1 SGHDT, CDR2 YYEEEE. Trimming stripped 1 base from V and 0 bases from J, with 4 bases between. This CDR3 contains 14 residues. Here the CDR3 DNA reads TGTGCCAGCAGCTTGCGGGCAACTAATGAAAAACTGTTTTTT. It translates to CASSLRATNEKLFF.

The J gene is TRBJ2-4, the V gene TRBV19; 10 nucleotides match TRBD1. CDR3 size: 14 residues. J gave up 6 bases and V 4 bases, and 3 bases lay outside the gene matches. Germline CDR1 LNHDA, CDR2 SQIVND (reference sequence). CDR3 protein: CASSTRDRGNIQYF. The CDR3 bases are TGTGCCAGTAGTACCCGGGACAGGGGAAACATTCAGTACTTC.

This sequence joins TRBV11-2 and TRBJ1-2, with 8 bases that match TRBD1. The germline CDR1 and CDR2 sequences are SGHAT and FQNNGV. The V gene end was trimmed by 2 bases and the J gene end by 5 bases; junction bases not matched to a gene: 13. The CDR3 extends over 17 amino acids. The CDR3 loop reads CASSLHPGQGEGYGYTF. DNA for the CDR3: TGTGCCAGCAGCTTACATCCCGGACAGGGTGAGGGATATGGCTACACCTTC.

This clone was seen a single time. The CDR3, as DNA: TGTGCCAGCATCTCTCTAACAGGGGCCTACGAGCAGTACTTC. It translates to CASISLTGAYEQYF. The chain is built from TRBV6-5 and TRBJ2-7; 7 positions agree with TRBD1. CDR1 and CDR2 (germline): MNHEY, SVGAGI. The CDR3 is 14 residues long. V dropped 7 bases and J dropped 2; count of bases not matched to a gene: 8.